Each of the 18 T cell receptor beta chains below was sequenced from the same sample in a study of T cell responses to AZD1222 COVID-19 vaccine. The method was immunoSEQ multiplex PCR; TCRdb's version includes in-frame clones alone and lacks a portion of them. This repertoire shows 100,000 to 120,000 clones, around 90% found once; its top ten account for roughly 7.8%. This sample comprised peripheral blood, obtained on day 0 of AZD1222 vaccination. These receptor sequences come from an adult in good health.

This clone has only one observation. The chain carries TRBV11-3 and TRBJ2-3; no clear D. CDR3 length: 13 residues. The germline V gene has CDR1 SGHNT and CDR2 YENEEA. With 6 bases removed from V and 0 bases from J, the gap between germline ends came to 7 bases. CDR3 sequence: CASRDGSTDTQYF. The CDR3 DNA reads TGTGCCAGCAGGGACGGTAGCACAGATACGCAGTATTTT.

The V and J genes are TRBV28 and TRBJ2-2, with D possibly TRBD1 on 5 matching bases. Germline CDR1 is MDHEN and CDR2 is SYDVKM. The CDR3 sequence is 16 residues long. Trimming took 5 bases from V and 0 from J, leaving 13 bases between them. CDR3 region: CASSKDRLANTGELFF. DNA of the CDR3: TGTGCCAGCAGTAAAGACAGATTAGCGAACACCGGGGAGCTGTTTTTT. The full variable domain, completed using reference TRBV28 and TRBJ2-2, is DVKVTQSSRYLVKRTGEKVFLECVQDMDHENMFWYRQDPGLGLRLIYFSYDVKMKEKGDIPEGYSVSREKKERFSLILESASTNQTSMYLCASSKDRLANTGELFFGEGSRLTVL.

The rearrangement joins TRBV7-3 to TRBJ2-3; 7 nucleotides agree with TRBD2. Germline values: CDR1 SGHTA, CDR2 FQGTGA. The CDR3 sequence is 17 residues long. J gave up 1 base and V 1 base, and 8 bases lay outside the gene matches. CDR3: CASSLREGPAGTDTQYF. The CDR3 nucleotides are TGTGCCAGCAGCTTAAGGGAGGGGCCAGCCGGCACAGATACGCAGTATTTT.

The chain employs TRBV6-5 and TRBJ1-1; D is ambiguous. This CDR3 region has 13 residues. Germline lookup yields CDR1 MNHEY and CDR2 SVGAGI. The V end was cut by 3 bases, the J end by 5 bases, with 10 bases between. This CDR3 is CASSYGSGTEAFF. CDR3 sequence (DNA): TGTGCCAGCAGTTATGGCTCGGGAACTGAAGCTTTCTTT.

The chain joins TRBV4-1 to TRBJ1-1; the match to TRBD1 covers 9 bases. Germline V gene data show CDR1 as MGHRA and CDR2 as YSYEKL. The V gene end was trimmed by 0 bases and the J gene end by 0 bases; junction bases not matched to a gene: 2. The CDR3 totals 16 residues. As DNA, the CDR3 is TGCGCCAGCAGCCAAGAAACAGGGGGCCTGAACACTGAAGCTTTCTTT. Its translation: CASSQETGGLNTEAFF.

This CDR3 is CASTDRVTYEQYF. The CDR3 DNA is TGTGCCAGCACAGACAGGGTTACCTACGAGCAGTACTTC. The chain links TRBV2 to TRBJ2-7; 7 positions match TRBD1. Trimming took 7 bases from V and 2 from J; bases not matched to a gene: 5. Looked up from germline, CDR1 is SNHLY and CDR2 is FYNNEI. The CDR3 is 13 amino acids.

CDR3 bases: TGTGCCAGCAGTCCGGACACTGAAGCTTTCTTT. Translating it yields CASSPDTEAFF. The rearrangement links TRBV28 to TRBJ1-1, with D hard to call. V gave up 5 bases and J gave up 3 bases, with 4 bases separating them. From germline, CDR1 is MDHEN and CDR2 SYDVKM. The CDR3 is 11 amino acids. The full variable domain, with the rest looked up from reference TRBV28 and TRBJ1-1, is DVKVTQSSRYLVKRTGEKVFLECVQDMDHENMFWYRQDPGLGLRLIYFSYDVKMKEKGDIPEGYSVSREKKERFSLILESASTNQTSMYLCASSPDTEAFFGQGTRLTVV.

Remarks on this clone: Other DNA sequences within the sample encode an identical CDR3. The chain links TRBV29-1 to TRBJ2-5; no firm D call. The CDR3 sequence is 11 residues long. Germline V lookup: CDR1 SQVTM, CDR2 ANQGSEA. Trimming pared 5 bases from V and 1 base from J, leaving 5 bases between. The CDR3 reads CSVYSQETQYF. CDR3 nucleotides: TGCAGCGTTTACAGCCAAGAGACCCAGTACTTC.

The chain uses TRBV29-1 and TRBJ1-3; tentatively, D is TRBD1 (5 bases). The germline V and J ends were trimmed by 4 bases and 1 base, with 8 bases remaining between them. The CDR3 sequence is 13 residues long. Germline values: CDR1 SQVTM, CDR2 ANQGSEA. The CDR3 nucleotides read TGCAGCGTTGTCAGGGATTCTGGAAACACCATATATTTT. Amino acid sequence: CSVVRDSGNTIYF.

The chain is built from TRBV11-2 and TRBJ1-2, with D possibly matching TRBD1 (5 bases). Trimming took 1 base from V and 0 from J, leaving 18 bases between them. The CDR3 is 18 amino acids. The germline gives CDR1 SGHAT, CDR2 FQNNGV. The CDR3 DNA sequence: TGTGCCAGCAGCTTAGGAGCGGGGCAGACGAGACCTAACTATGGCTACACCTTC. It is translated as CASSLGAGQTRPNYGYTF.

J is TRBJ1-1 and V is TRBV19, with D perhaps matching TRBD1 (6 bases). This CDR3 is built from 15 residues. Germline values: CDR1 LNHDA, CDR2 SQIVND (reference sequence). Trimming left V 1 base short and J 5 bases short, with 14 bases between. The CDR3 here is CASSIGWGRGTEAFF. DNA of the CDR3: TGTGCCAGTAGTATAGGGTGGGGGCGCGGGACTGAAGCTTTCTTT. Full variable domain (rest looked up from reference TRBV19 and TRBJ1-1): DGGITQSPKYLFRKEGQNVTLSCEQNLNHDAMYWYRQDPGQGLRLIYYSQIVNDFQKGDIAEGYSVSREKKESFPLTVTSAQKNPTAFYLCASSIGWGRGTEAFFGQGTRLTVV.

The rearrangement joins TRBV10-2 to TRBJ2-3; 15 bases fit TRBD2. The length of the CDR3 is 16 residues. Germline V gene data show CDR1 as WSHSY and CDR2 as SAAADI. The trim removed 4 bases at V and 5 bases at J, leaving 4 bases unmatched. For the CDR3, the DNA is TGCGCCAGCAGTGGTGGACTAGCGGGGGGGCAAGATACGCAGTATTTT. Residues: CASSGGLAGGQDTQYF.

In DNA form, the CDR3 reads TGTGCCAGCAGTACTCGGACAGATTCACCCCTCCACTTT. Translation: CASSTRTDSPLHF. The rearrangement uses TRBV6-5 and TRBJ1-6; tentatively, D is TRBD1 (6 bases). Germline lookup yields CDR1 MNHEY and CDR2 SVGAGI. There are 13 residues in the CDR3. Trimming took off 5 bases at V and 8 bases at J, with 10 bases between the two ends.

Only one count was recorded for this clone. In nucleotides, the CDR3 is TGTGCCAGCAGTGAATGGGGGACGGACGCAGCGGCCAAAAACATTCAGTACTTC. Its translation: CASSEWGTDAAAKNIQYF. The gene calls are TRBV2 and TRBJ2-4; D assignment may be TRBD1 or TRBD2 (5 bases each). There are 18 residues in the CDR3. Germline V lookup: CDR1 SNHLY, CDR2 FYNNEI. The V gene lost 2 bases and the J gene lost 1 base, with 18 bases spanning the gap.

The rearrangement links TRBV24-1 to TRBJ2-2; 13 bases align to TRBD2. The CDR3 spans 17 residues. Trimming cost V 3 bases and J 4 bases; bases outside gene matches: 4. Germline V gene sequence: CDR1 KGHDR, CDR2 SFDVKD. The CDR3 loop is CATSDTSGGAVTGELFF. CDR3 nucleotides: TGTGCCACCAGTGATACTAGCGGGGGGGCGGTCACCGGGGAGCTGTTTTTT.

The chain has TRBV9 and TRBJ2-7, with a possible D match to TRBD1 (6 bases). V lost 0 bases and J lost 6, with 16 bases in between. This CDR3 spans 15 amino acids. Germline V gene lookup returns CDR1 SGDLS and CDR2 YYNGEE. The CDR3 here is CASSVAETVGAEQYF. CDR3 in DNA: TGTGCCAGCAGCGTAGCCGAGACGGTGGGGGCCGAGCAGTACTTC. Using reference TRBV9 and TRBJ2-7 for the parts outside the CDR3, the full variable domain is DSGVTQTPKHLITATGQRVTLRCSPRSGDLSVYWYQQSLDQGLQFLIQYYNGEERAKGNILERFSAQQFPDLHSELNLSSLELGDSALYFCASSVAETVGAEQYFGPGTRLTVT.

The gene calls are TRBV15 and TRBJ1-2; 7 positions agree with TRBD1. CDR1 LNHNV and CDR2 YYDKDF come from the germline V gene (reference sequence). The CDR3 sequence is 18 residues long. The V and J ends lost 5 bases and 7 bases, in that order; junction bases with no gene match: 22. The CDR3 region is CATSRIPPTYRGFGGYTF. In DNA, the CDR3 is TGTGCCACCAGCCGCATTCCCCCCACGTACAGGGGTTTTGGTGGCTACACCTTC.

With regard to this clone: Other DNA sequences in the same sample also yield this CDR3. The chain links TRBV28 to TRBJ1-6, with TRBD1 matching 8 bases. Germline V gene sequence: CDR1 MDHEN, CDR2 SYDVKM. The CDR3 consists of 14 residues. V dropped 6 bases and J dropped 9; count of bases not matched to a gene: 7. CDR3 DNA: TGTGCCAGCAGGAGGCAGGGGGCTGGTTCACCCCTCCACTTT. Amino acids: CASRRQGAGSPLHF.